The T cell receptor beta chain under discussion was sequenced for a study of T cell responses to AZD1222 COVID-19 vaccine. The study's findings and limits: The donors showed a predominance of white British ancestry and of females, with possible underestimation of clonal diversity. Spike-wide vaccine-associated CD4 TCRs dominated at 160-218 and 743-854. Spike-specific TCR breadth and depth grew following two AZD1222 doses. Close to half of spike-specific TCRs reportedly recognize unmutated variant regions.

On this clone: Its antigen remains unidentified.

Profiling relied on immunoSEQ multiplex PCR, and the TCRdb table lists in-frame clones only, not all of them. The sample consists of roughly 120,000 clones, 88% of them appearing once. Germline V gives CDR1 SGHNT, CDR2 YENEEA. V was pared by 4 bases and J by 9 bases, with 10 bases of the junction left unmatched. The CDR3 is 16 amino acids. V is TRBV11-3 and J is TRBJ2-1; TRBD2 aligns across 12 bases. This receptor was taken from an adult in good health. The source material was peripheral blood, sampled on day 0 of MenACWY control vaccination. CDR3 nucleotide sequence: TGTGCCAGCAGCTCCAGACTAGCGGGAGTCAGTGGTGAGCAGTTCTTC. The encoded protein is CASSSRLAGVSGEQFF.